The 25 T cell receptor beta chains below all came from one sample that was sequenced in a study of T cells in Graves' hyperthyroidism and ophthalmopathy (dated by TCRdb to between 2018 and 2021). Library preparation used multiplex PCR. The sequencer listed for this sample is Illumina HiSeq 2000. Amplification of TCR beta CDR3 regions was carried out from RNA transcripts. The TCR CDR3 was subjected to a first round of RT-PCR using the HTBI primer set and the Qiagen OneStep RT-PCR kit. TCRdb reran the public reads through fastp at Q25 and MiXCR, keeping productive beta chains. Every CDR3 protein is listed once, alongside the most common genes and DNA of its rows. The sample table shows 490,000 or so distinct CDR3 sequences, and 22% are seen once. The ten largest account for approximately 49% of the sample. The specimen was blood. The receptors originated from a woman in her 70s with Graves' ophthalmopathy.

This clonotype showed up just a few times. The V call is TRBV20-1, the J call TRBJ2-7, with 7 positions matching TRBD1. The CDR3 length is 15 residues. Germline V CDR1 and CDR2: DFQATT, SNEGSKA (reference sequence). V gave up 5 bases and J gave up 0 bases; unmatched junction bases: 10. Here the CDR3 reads CSAVNRGRSSYEQYF. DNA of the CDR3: TGCAGTGCTGTTAACAGGGGTAGAAGCTCCTACGAGCAGTACTTC.

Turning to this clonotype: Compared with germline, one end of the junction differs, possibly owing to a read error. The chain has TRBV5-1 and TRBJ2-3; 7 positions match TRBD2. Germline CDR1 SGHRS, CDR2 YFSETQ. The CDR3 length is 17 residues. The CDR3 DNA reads TGTGCCAGCAGCCTCGGGGGGAGGACTACCGGCACAGATACGCAGTATTTT. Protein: CASSLGGRTTGTDTQYF.

DNA for the CDR3: TGTGCCAGCAGCTTAGGAGGGGCGTATTCACCCCTCCACTTT. Translated, it gives CASSLGGAYSPLHF. The genes are TRBV7-9 and TRBJ1-6; possible D gene TRBD1, 5 bases. Germline V gene lookup returns CDR1 SEHNR and CDR2 FQNEAQ (reference sequence). Trimming took off 1 base at V and 8 bases at J, with 9 bases between the two ends. The CDR3 extends over 14 amino acids.

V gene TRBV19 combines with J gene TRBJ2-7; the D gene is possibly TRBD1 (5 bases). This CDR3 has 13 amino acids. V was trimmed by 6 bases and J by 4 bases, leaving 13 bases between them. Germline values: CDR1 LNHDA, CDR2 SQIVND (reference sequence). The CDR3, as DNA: TGTGCCAGTAGAGGGGCCCGGGCGTACGAGCAGTACTTC. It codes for CASRGARAYEQYF.

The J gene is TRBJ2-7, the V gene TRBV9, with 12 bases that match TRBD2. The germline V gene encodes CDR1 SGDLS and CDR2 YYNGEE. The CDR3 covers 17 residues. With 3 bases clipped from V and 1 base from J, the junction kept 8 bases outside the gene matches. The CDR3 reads CASSAGSLAGGSYEQYF. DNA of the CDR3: TGTGCCAGCAGCGCGGGATCCCTAGCGGGAGGGTCCTACGAGCAGTACTTC.

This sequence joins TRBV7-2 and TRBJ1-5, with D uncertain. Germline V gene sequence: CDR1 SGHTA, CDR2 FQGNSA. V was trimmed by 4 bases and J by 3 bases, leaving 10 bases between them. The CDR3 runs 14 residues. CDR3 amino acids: CASSSLVSNQPQHF. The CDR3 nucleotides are TGTGCCAGCAGCTCCCTGGTCTCCAATCAGCCCCAGCATTTT.

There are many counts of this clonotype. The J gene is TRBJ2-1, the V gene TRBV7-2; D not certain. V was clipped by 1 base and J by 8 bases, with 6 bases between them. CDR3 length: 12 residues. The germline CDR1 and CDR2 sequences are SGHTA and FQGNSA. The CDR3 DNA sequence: TGTGCCAGCAGCTTAGAAGTGTATGAGCAGTTCTTC. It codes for CASSLEVYEQFF.

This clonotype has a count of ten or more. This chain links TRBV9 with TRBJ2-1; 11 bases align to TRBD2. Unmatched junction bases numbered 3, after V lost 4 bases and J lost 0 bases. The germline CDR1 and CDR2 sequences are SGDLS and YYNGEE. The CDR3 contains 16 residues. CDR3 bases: TGTGCCAGCAGCCATACTAGCGGGAGCTCCTACAATGAGCAGTTCTTC. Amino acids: CASSHTSGSSYNEQFF.

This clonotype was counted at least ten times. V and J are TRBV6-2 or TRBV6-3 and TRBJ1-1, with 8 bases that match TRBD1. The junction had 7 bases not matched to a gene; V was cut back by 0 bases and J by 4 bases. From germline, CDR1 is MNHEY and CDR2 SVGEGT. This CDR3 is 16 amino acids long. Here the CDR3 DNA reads TGTGCCAGCAGTTACTCGACAGGGGTAATGCGCACTGAAGCTTTCTTT. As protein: CASSYSTGVMRTEAFF.

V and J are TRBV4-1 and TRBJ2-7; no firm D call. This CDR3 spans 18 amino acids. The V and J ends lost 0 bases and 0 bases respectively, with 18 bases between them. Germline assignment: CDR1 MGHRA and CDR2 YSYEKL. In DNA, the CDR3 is TGCGCCAGCAGCCAAGATTTTCGTGGACGGATTAGCTCCTACGAGCAGTACTTC. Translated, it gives CASSQDFRGRISSYEQYF.

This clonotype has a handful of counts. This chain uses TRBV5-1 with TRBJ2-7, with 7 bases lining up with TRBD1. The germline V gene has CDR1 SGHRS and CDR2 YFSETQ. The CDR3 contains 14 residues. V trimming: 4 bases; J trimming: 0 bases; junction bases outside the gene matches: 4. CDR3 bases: TGCGCCAGCAGCACCGGGACAGCCTCCTACGAGCAGTACTTC. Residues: CASSTGTASYEQYF.

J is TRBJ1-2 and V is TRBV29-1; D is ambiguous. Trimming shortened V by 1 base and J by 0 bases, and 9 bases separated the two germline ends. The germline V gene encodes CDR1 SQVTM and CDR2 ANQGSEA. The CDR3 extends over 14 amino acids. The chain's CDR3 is CSVEVAGANYGYTF. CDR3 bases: TGCAGCGTTGAAGTGGCTGGCGCTAACTATGGCTACACCTTC.

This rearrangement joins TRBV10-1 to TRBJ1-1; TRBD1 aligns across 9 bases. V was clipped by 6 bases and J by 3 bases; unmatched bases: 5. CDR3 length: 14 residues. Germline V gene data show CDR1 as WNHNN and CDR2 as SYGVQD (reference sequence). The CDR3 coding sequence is TGCGCCAGCAGCCCAGGGACAGGGCACACTGAAGCTTTCTTT. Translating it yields CASSPGTGHTEAFF.

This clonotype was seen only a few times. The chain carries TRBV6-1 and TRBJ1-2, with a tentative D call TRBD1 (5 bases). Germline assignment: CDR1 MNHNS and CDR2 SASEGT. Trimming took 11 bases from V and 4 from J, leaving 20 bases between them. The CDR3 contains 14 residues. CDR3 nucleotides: TGTGCCGCCGGGGGGTCGACGGCGGGCTATGGCTACACCTTC. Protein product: CAAGGSTAGYGYTF.

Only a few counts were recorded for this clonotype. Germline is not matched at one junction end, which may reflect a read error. In DNA, the CDR3 is TGCGCCAGCAGATTGGACAGCAACACTGAAGCTTTCTTT. Translation: CASRLDSNTEAFF. This chain connects TRBV5-1 to TRBJ1-1, with a weak D call TRBD1 (6 bases). This CDR3 contains 13 residues. The germline V gene encodes CDR1 SGHRS and CDR2 YFSETQ.

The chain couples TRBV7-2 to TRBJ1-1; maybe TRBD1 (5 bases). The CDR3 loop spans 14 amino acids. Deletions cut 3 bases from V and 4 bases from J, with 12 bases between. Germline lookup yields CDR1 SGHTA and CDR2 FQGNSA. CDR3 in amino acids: CASSFGHSSTEAFF. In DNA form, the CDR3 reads TGTGCCAGCAGCTTCGGACACAGTAGCACTGAAGCTTTCTTT.

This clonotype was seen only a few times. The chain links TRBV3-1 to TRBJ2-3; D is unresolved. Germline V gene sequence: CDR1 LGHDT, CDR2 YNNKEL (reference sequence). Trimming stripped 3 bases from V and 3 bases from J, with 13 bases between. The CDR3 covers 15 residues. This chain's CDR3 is CASSQDPSGTDTQYF. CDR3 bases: TGTGCCAGCAGCCAGGACCCTAGTGGGACAGATACGCAGTATTTT.

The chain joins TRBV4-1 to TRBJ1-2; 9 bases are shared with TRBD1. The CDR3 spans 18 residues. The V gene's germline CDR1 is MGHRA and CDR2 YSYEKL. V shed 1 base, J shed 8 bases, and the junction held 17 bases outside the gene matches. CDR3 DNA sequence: TGCGCCAGCAGCCAAGTATTCCGGATGACAGGGGGAATTTCGGGCTACACCTTC. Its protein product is CASSQVFRMTGGISGYTF.

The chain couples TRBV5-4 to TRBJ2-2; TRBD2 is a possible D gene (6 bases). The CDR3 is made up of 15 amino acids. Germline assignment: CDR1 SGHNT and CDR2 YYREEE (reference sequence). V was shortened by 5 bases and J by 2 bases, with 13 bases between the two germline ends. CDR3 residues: CASRPLATNTGELFF. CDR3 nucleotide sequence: TGTGCCAGCAGACCTCTAGCGACCAACACCGGGGAGCTGTTTTTT.

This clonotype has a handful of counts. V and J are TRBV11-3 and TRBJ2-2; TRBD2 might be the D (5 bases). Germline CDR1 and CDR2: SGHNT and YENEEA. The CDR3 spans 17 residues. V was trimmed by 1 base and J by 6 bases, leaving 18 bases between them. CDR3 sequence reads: CASSLVRGPLSAGELFF. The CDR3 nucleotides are TGTGCCAGCAGCTTAGTACGGGGTCCCCTAAGCGCCGGGGAGCTGTTTTTT.

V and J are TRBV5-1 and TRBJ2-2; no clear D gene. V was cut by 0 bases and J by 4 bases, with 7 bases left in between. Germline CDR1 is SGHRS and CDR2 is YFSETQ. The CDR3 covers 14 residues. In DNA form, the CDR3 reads TGCGCCAGCAGCTTGGACGGGTTCACCGGGGAGCTGTTTTTT. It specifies CASSLDGFTGELFF.

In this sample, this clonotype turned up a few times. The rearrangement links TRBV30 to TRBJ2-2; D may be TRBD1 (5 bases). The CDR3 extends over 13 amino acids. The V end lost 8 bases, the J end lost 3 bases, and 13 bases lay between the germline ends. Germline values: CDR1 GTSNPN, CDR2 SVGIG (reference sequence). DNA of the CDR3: TGTGCCGGCACAGACAGAGACACCGGGGAGCTGTTTTTT. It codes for CAGTDRDTGELFF. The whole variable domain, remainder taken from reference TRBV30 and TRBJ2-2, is SQTIHQWPATLVQPVGSPLSLECTVEGTSNPNLYWYRQAAGRGLQLLFYSVGIGQISSEVPQNLSASRPQDRQFILSSKKLLLSDSGFYLCAGTDRDTGELFFGEGSRLTVL.

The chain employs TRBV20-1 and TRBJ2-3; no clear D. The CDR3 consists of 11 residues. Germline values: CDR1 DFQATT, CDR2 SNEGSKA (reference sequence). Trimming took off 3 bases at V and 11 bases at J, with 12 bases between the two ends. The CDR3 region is CSASEPYGQYF. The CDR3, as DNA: TGCAGTGCTAGTGAGCCCTACGGGCAGTATTTT.

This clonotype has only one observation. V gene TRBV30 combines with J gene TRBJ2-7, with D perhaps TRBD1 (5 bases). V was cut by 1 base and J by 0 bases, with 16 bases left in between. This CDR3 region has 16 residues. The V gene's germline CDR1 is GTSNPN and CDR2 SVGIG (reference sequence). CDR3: CAWSGQHLTPSYEQYF. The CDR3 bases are TGTGCCTGGAGTGGACAGCATTTAACCCCCTCCTACGAGCAGTACTTC.

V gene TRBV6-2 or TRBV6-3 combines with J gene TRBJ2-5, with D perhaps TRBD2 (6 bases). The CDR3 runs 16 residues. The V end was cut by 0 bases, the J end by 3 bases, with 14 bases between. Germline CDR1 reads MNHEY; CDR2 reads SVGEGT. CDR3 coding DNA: TGTGCCAGCAGTTACTCCTACGGGGGAAGAGAAGAGACCCAGTACTTC. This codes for CASSYSYGGREETQYF.